The 29 T cell receptor beta chains presented below share a single source sample, sequenced in a study of vaccination effects on CD4 cells after COVID-19. The culture ran for nine to ten days, and then CD4+ T cells were isolated. Vaccination of participants consisted of two doses of either the BNT162b2 or mRNA-1273 vaccine. TCRdb's copy holds only in-frame clones and misses some; the assay was immunoSEQ multiplex PCR. The sample includes around 62,000 clones, about 67% of them seen just once. These receptors are not linked to any known antigen. Sample: CD4+ T cells from PBMCs cultured without peptide, taken after COVID-19 vaccination. The source of these receptors is a human donor who received a COVID-19 vaccine.

The chain combines TRBV7-8 with TRBJ2-5; D is unresolved. The length of the CDR3 is 14 residues. Per the germline V gene, CDR1 is SGHVS and CDR2 is FQNEAQ. Trimming shortened V by 1 base and J by 4 bases, and 10 bases separated the two germline ends. CDR3 sequence: CASSLVWQRETQYF. The DNA for the CDR3 is TGTGCCAGCAGCTTAGTATGGCAACGAGAGACCCAGTACTTC. The full variable domain, rest sourced from reference TRBV7-8 and TRBJ2-5, is GAGVSQSPRYKVAKRGQDVALRCDPISGHVSLFWYQQALGQGPEFLTYFQNEAQLDKSGLPSDRFFAERPEGSVSTLKIQRTQQEDSAVYLCASSLVWQRETQYFGPGTRLLVL.

This sequence joins TRBV5-6 and TRBJ2-3; 8 bases align to TRBD2. V shed 4 bases, J shed 4 bases, and the junction held 5 bases outside the gene matches. Germline values: CDR1 SGHDT, CDR2 YYEEEE. The CDR3 is 14 amino acids. As DNA, the CDR3 is TGTGCCAGCAGCCCGGGGGGGTTGCCAGATACGCAGTATTTT. Its translation is CASSPGGLPDTQYF.

The chain is built from TRBV3-1 (or the pseudogene TRBV3-2) and TRBJ1-2; TRBD1 matches at 7 bases. CDR1 and CDR2 (germline): LGHDT, YNNKEL (reference sequence). The V segment lost 8 bases and the J segment 7 bases; nucleotides outside the gene matches: 13. The CDR3 consists of 14 residues. For the CDR3, the DNA is TGTGCCAGCGCAAGGAACAGGGGAGACTCTGGCTACACCTTC. Translated, it gives CASARNRGDSGYTF.

This chain connects TRBV18 to TRBJ2-1; 10 positions match TRBD2. This CDR3 is 16 amino acids long. CDR1 KGHSH and CDR2 LQKENI come from the germline V gene. V lost 3 bases and J lost 6; bases outside the gene matches: 8. For the CDR3, the DNA is TGTGCCAGCTCACCGACACAGGAGCGGGGGGGCAATGAGCAGTTCTTC. It encodes CASSPTQERGGNEQFF.

V usage is TRBV5-1 and J usage is TRBJ1-4; no firm D call. The CDR3 length is 14 residues. Germline V lookup: CDR1 SGHRS, CDR2 YFSETQ. The V end lost 1 base, the J end lost 0 bases, and 4 bases lay between the germline ends. This CDR3 reads CASSLLATNEKLFF. CDR3 in DNA: TGCGCCAGCAGCTTGTTAGCAACTAATGAAAAACTGTTTTTT. The full variable domain, with the rest looked up from reference TRBV5-1 and TRBJ1-4, is KAGVTQTPRYLIKTRGQQVTLSCSPISGHRSVSWYQQTPGQGLQFLFEYFSETQRNKGNFPGRFSGRQFSNSRSEMNVSTLELGDSALYLCASSLLATNEKLFFGSGTQLSVL.

In this sample, this clone turned up a few times. The chain joins TRBV5-1 to TRBJ1-2; D remains unclear. Trimming shortened V by 0 bases and J by 5 bases, and 11 bases separated the two germline ends. Germline assignment: CDR1 SGHRS and CDR2 YFSETQ. The CDR3 extends over 14 amino acids. DNA of the CDR3: TGCGCCAGCAGCTTGGGCCAGACCGAATATGGCTACACCTTC. Protein sequence: CASSLGQTEYGYTF.

This chain connects TRBV6-2 or TRBV6-3 to TRBJ2-2, with 7 bases that match TRBD1. V dropped 5 bases and J dropped 4; count of bases not matched to a gene: 7. The CDR3 spans 15 residues. The germline V gene encodes CDR1 MNHEY and CDR2 SVGEGT. Here the CDR3 reads CASSPRGRGTGELFF. Here the CDR3 DNA reads TGTGCCAGCAGTCCGAGGGGGCGAGGCACCGGGGAGCTGTTTTTT.

This sequence joins TRBV5-1 and TRBJ2-1; a weak D match, TRBD1 (6 bases). V shed 4 bases and J shed 0 bases, with 14 bases lying between them. CDR3 size: 16 residues. Germline loops: CDR1 SGHRS, CDR2 YFSETQ. CDR3 protein: CASSVGQTISYNEQFF. The CDR3 region has the DNA TGCGCCAGCAGCGTCGGACAGACAATCTCCTACAATGAGCAGTTCTTC.

This chain links TRBV27 with TRBJ2-1, with TRBD1 identical over 9 bases. The CDR3 is 16 amino acids. Trimming took 7 bases from V and 4 from J; bases not matched to a gene: 11. Germline CDR1 MNHEY, CDR2 SMNVEV (reference sequence). CDR3 sequence reads: CASKRIAGQGYNEQFF. The CDR3 DNA reads TGTGCCAGCAAACGAATTGCGGGACAGGGATACAATGAGCAGTTCTTC.

Here the CDR3 DNA reads TGTGCCAGCAGGTCCGTCGGCAGGTCTAACACTGAAGCTTTCTTT. Translating it yields CASRSVGRSNTEAFF. The chain is built from TRBV6-5 and TRBJ1-1; D is unresolved. CDR1 and CDR2 (germline): MNHEY, SVGAGI. This CDR3 comprises 15 residues. V lost 6 bases, J lost 2 bases, and 16 bases lay in between.

The V gene is TRBV5-1, the J gene TRBJ1-1, with D hard to call. Per the germline V gene, CDR1 is SGHRS and CDR2 is YFSETQ. Between the trimmed V and J ends, which lost 0 bases and 4 bases, there was a span of 16 bases. The CDR3 extends over 16 amino acids. The CDR3 sequence is CASSLDPISVRTEAFF. The CDR3 region has the DNA TGCGCCAGCAGCTTGGACCCCATAAGCGTGCGCACTGAAGCTTTCTTT.

The chain couples TRBV10-2 to TRBJ2-7, with 7 positions matching TRBD1. Germline V gene lookup returns CDR1 WSHSY and CDR2 SAAADI. V dropped 4 bases and J dropped 6; count of bases not matched to a gene: 3. The CDR3 contains 12 residues. CDR3 nucleotides: TGCGCCAGCAGTGCAGGGGGAAGCGAGCAGTACGTC. As protein: CASSAGGSEQYV.

This chain uses TRBV6-5 with TRBJ1-4, with D unresolved. The CDR3 extends over 11 amino acids. The V end lost 6 bases, the J end lost 7 bases, and 6 bases lay between the germline ends. Looked up from germline, CDR1 is MNHEY and CDR2 is SVGAGI. CDR3 region: CASRSGEKLFF. In DNA, the CDR3 is TGTGCCAGCAGGTCAGGTGAAAAACTGTTTTTT.

The V and J genes are TRBV6-4 and TRBJ1-1; D possibly corresponds to TRBD1 (5 bases). The germline CDR1 and CDR2 sequences are MRHNA and SNTAGT. The CDR3 sequence is 14 residues long. The V gene lost 6 bases and the J gene lost 3 bases, with 14 bases spanning the gap. This chain's CDR3 is CASSMTDLHTEAFF. Written as DNA, the CDR3 is TGTGCCAGCAGCATGACAGATTTGCACACTGAAGCTTTCTTT.

The rearrangement uses TRBV5-6 and TRBJ2-1; D possibly corresponds to TRBD2 (6 bases). Trimming shortened V by 0 bases and J by 12 bases, and 13 bases separated the two germline ends. CDR1 and CDR2 (germline): SGHDT, YYEEEE. This CDR3 has 13 residues. The CDR3, as DNA: TGTGCCAGCAGCTTGGAGACCGGAGGGGTGCAGTTCTTC. This gives the protein CASSLETGGVQFF. Full variable domain (rest looked up from reference TRBV5-6 and TRBJ2-1): DAGVTQSPTHLIKTRGQQVTLRCSPKSGHDTVSWYQQALGQGPQFIFQYYEEEERQRGNFPDRFSGHQFPNYSSELNVNALLLGDSALYLCASSLETGGVQFFGPGTRLTVL.

V gene TRBV2 combines with J gene TRBJ2-3, with TRBD2 identical over 8 bases. Germline CDR1 SNHLY, CDR2 FYNNEI. The CDR3 contains 16 residues. V lost 3 bases, J lost 2 bases, and 7 bases stayed unmatched. The CDR3 sequence: CASSERGVGYTDTQYF. CDR3 in DNA: TGTGCCAGCAGTGAGCGGGGGGTCGGCTACACAGATACGCAGTATTTT.

The rearrangement joins TRBV7-2 to TRBJ2-7, with D maybe TRBD2 (6 bases). CDR3 size: 13 residues. Germline lookup yields CDR1 SGHTA and CDR2 FQGNSA. The ends were cut back, 6 bases at V and 7 bases at J, with 16 bases in the middle. Here the CDR3 reads CASSYAPAGEQYV. CDR3 nucleotide sequence: TGTGCCAGCAGTTACGCCCCGGCGGGAGAGCAGTACGTC.

The gene calls are TRBV14 and TRBJ2-5; D uncertain. Trimming left V 0 bases short and J 5 bases short, with 10 bases between. The CDR3 has 14 residues. Germline CDR1 and CDR2: SGHDN and FVKESK. CDR3 residues: CASSQDLGTETQYF. The CDR3 region has the DNA TGTGCCAGCAGCCAAGACCTCGGTACGGAGACCCAGTACTTC.

The sample holds a few counts of this clone. The chain combines TRBV6-5 with TRBJ1-2; TRBD1 agrees at 10 bases. Per germline, CDR1 MNHEY and CDR2 SVGAGI. The CDR3 totals 15 residues. Trimming took 7 bases from V and 5 from J; bases not matched to a gene: 10. This chain's CDR3 is CASISPGDRGYGYTF. CDR3 DNA sequence: TGTGCCAGCATATCCCCCGGGGACAGGGGATATGGCTACACCTTC.

J is TRBJ2-3 and V is TRBV2; D is possibly TRBD2 (6 bases). V was clipped by 9 bases and J by 2 bases, with 21 bases between them. CDR3 length: 16 amino acids. Germline V gene lookup returns CDR1 SNHLY and CDR2 FYNNEI. The CDR3 DNA is TGTGCCAGTGGGCGGGGTCAGGGCGCGTCCACAGATACGCAGTATTTT. Translated, it gives CASGRGQGASTDTQYF.

V is TRBV19 and J is TRBJ1-5, with D possibly TRBD1 on 6 matching bases. CDR3 size: 16 residues. Germline values: CDR1 LNHDA, CDR2 SQIVND (reference sequence). Deletions cut 6 bases from V and 7 bases from J, with 22 bases between. CDR3 in amino acids: CASRILGGGPRQPQHF. The DNA of the CDR3 is TGTGCCAGTAGAATCCTAGGGGGGGGGCCCAGACAGCCCCAGCATTTT.

The chain is built from TRBV5-1 and TRBJ1-1; TRBD1 agrees at 7 bases. There are 14 residues in the CDR3. Germline CDR1 reads SGHRS; CDR2 reads YFSETQ. Trimming removed 0 bases from V and 5 bases from J; junction bases left unmatched: 4. The CDR3 region has the DNA TGCGCCAGCAGCTTGGGACAGGGTAGGACTGAAGCTTTCTTT. Translated, it gives CASSLGQGRTEAFF.

Only a few counts were recorded for this clone. The rearrangement links TRBV6-5 to TRBJ1-3, with TRBD1 as a possible D gene (6 bases). This CDR3 spans 14 amino acids. V shed 6 bases and J shed 0 bases, with 9 bases lying between them. Per germline, CDR1 MNHEY and CDR2 SVGAGI. CDR3 sequence reads: CASSRTDSGNTIYF. CDR3 coding DNA: TGTGCCAGCAGCAGGACAGACTCTGGAAACACCATATATTTT.

The V call is TRBV18, the J call TRBJ2-1; D gene unclear. The CDR3 loop spans 16 amino acids. The germline V gene encodes CDR1 KGHSH and CDR2 LQKENI. Trimming took off 5 bases at V and 4 bases at J, with 18 bases between the two ends. The DNA of the CDR3 is TGTGCCAGCTCATCTCGGGCCACCATGGGATACAATGAGCAGTTCTTC. Amino acids: CASSSRATMGYNEQFF.

In its sample, this clone was seen a few times. The rearrangement links TRBV7-3 to TRBJ1-5; D gene unclear. The ends were cut back, 6 bases at V and 0 bases at J, with 6 bases in the middle. Germline CDR1 is SGHTA and CDR2 is FQGTGA. CDR3 length: 13 residues. CDR3 nucleotide sequence: TGTGCCAGCAGTCCGGATAGCAATCAGCCCCAGCATTTT. This translates into CASSPDSNQPQHF.

This clone was seen just once. The chain carries TRBV12-5 and TRBJ2-1; D may be TRBD1 (8 bases). The CDR3 length is 15 residues. The germline V and J ends were trimmed by 3 bases and 9 bases, with 18 bases remaining between them. Germline lookup yields CDR1 LGHNT and CDR2 FRNRAP. CDR3 sequence reads: CASGFRTGRGGEQFF. The CDR3 nucleotides are TGTGCTAGTGGTTTTAGGACAGGGAGGGGCGGTGAGCAGTTCTTC.

This clone was seen more than once but under ten times. The chain employs TRBV10-1 and TRBJ2-2, with 10 bases identical to TRBD2. The CDR3 has 17 amino acids. Germline CDR1 and CDR2: WNHNN and SYGVQD (reference sequence). V trimming: 3 bases; J trimming: 6 bases; junction bases outside the gene matches: 10. CDR3 in DNA: TGCGCCAGCAGTGACCTAGCGGGGGAGCGGGCCTCCGGGGAGCTGTTTTTT. Encoded protein: CASSDLAGERASGELFF.

The J gene is TRBJ1-2, the V gene TRBV10-1; 10 nucleotides line up with TRBD1. Trimming cost V 8 bases and J 4 bases; bases outside gene matches: 4. The CDR3 consists of 13 residues. Germline lookup yields CDR1 WNHNN and CDR2 SYGVQD (reference sequence). CDR3 sequence reads: CASQRTGGYGYTF. The DNA for the CDR3 is TGCGCCAGCCAACGGACAGGGGGCTATGGCTACACCTTC.

The rearrangement uses TRBV18 and TRBJ1-1; unclear D gene. CDR1 and CDR2 (germline): KGHSH, LQKENI. V was trimmed by 0 bases and J by 5 bases, leaving 7 bases between them. CDR3 length: 13 residues. The CDR3: CASSPPGRTEAFF. The CDR3 DNA is TGTGCCAGCTCACCACCAGGGCGGACTGAAGCTTTCTTT.